The 16 T cell receptor beta chains in this list originate from one sample, sequenced in a study of blood T cell repertoires in COVID-19. Libraries were prepared by immunoSEQ multiplex PCR; TCRdb keeps only in-frame clonotypes and omits some of them. The table includes about 55,000 clones, 90% detected once. The sequencing input was peripheral blood. Receptor source: a human donor with active COVID-19. The donor label of this sample is uncertain.

J is TRBJ2-7 and V is TRBV21-1; the listed D gene, TRBD1, was not tested against the DNA. TRBV21-1 is a documented pseudogene. The CDR3 covers 16 residues. CDR3 coding DNA: TGTGCCAGCAGCAAAGCGGGTCGCAGGACAGCCTACGAGCAGTACGTC. As protein: CASSKAGRRTAYEQYV.

In this sample, this clone turned up once. This chain connects TRBV18 to TRBJ2-1; TRBD1 agrees at 8 bases. CDR1 and CDR2 from the germline V gene are KGHSH and LQKENI. Losses at the gene ends were 3 bases for V and 2 bases for J; bases not matched to a gene: 9. The CDR3 runs to 17 residues. CDR3 amino acids: CASSPVPDRDTYNEQFF. CDR3 bases: TGTGCCAGCTCACCCGTACCGGACAGGGATACCTACAATGAGCAGTTCTTC.

This chain joins TRBV27 and TRBJ2-3; 9 bases align to TRBD1. Germline CDR1 reads MNHEY; CDR2 reads SMNVEV (reference sequence). CDR3 size: 14 residues. The J segment lost 3 bases and the V segment lost 7 bases, leaving 5 bases of the junction unmatched. Written as DNA, the CDR3 is TGTGCCAGCACCCCTGGGACAGGGACAGATACGCAGTATTTT. Its protein product is CASTPGTGTDTQYF.

This clone has a single count. V usage is TRBV7-2 and J usage is TRBJ1-4; the D is unclear. V shed 1 base and J shed 5 bases, with 8 bases lying between them. Germline V CDR1 and CDR2: SGHTA, FQGNSA. The CDR3 is made up of 14 amino acids. The CDR3 region has the DNA TGTGCCAGCAGCTTAGAACCGGGAAATGAAAAACTGTTTTTT. Its protein product is CASSLEPGNEKLFF.

This clone was counted a single time. The chain uses TRBV10-3 and TRBJ1-1; 8 bases align to TRBD1. Per germline, CDR1 ENHRY and CDR2 SYGVKD. The length of the CDR3 is 16 residues. The V and J ends lost 4 bases and 1 base, in that order; junction bases with no gene match: 8. In nucleotides, the CDR3 is TGTGCCATCAGTGCCCGGACAGGGCTGGGGAACACTGAAGCTTTCTTT. As protein: CAISARTGLGNTEAFF.

The chain employs TRBV19 and TRBJ2-7, with 7 nucleotides matching TRBD1. CDR3 size: 13 residues. CDR1 LNHDA and CDR2 SQIVND come from the germline V gene (reference sequence). V shed 7 bases, J shed 4 bases, and the junction held 7 bases outside the gene matches. This CDR3 reads CASNRGEAYEQYF. CDR3 sequence (DNA): TGTGCCAGTAACAGGGGAGAGGCATACGAGCAGTACTTC.

V usage is TRBV5-1 and J usage is TRBJ2-7; possibly TRBD1 for D (5 bases). Germline lookup yields CDR1 SGHRS and CDR2 YFSETQ. V lost 4 bases and J 9 bases, leaving 11 bases between the germline ends. The CDR3 has 11 amino acids. Here the CDR3 reads CASSPTQGQYV. CDR3 nucleotides: TGCGCCAGCAGCCCTACCCAGGGGCAGTACGTC.

The gene calls are TRBV5-4 and TRBJ2-2, with D unresolved. V shed 3 bases and J shed 4 bases, with 16 bases lying between them. Germline V CDR1 and CDR2: SGHNT, YYREEE (reference sequence). This CDR3 spans 16 amino acids. CDR3 bases: TGTGCCAGCAGCTCCCTCGGGTCTTCTCCCACCGGGGAGCTGTTTTTT. This encodes CASSSLGSSPTGELFF.

The rearrangement links TRBV30 to TRBJ2-1; 9 bases are a match to TRBD2. The V gene's germline CDR1 is GTSNPN and CDR2 SVGIG (reference sequence). The V segment lost 4 bases and the J segment 7 bases; nucleotides outside the gene matches: 14. The CDR3 runs to 16 residues. For the CDR3, the DNA is TGTGCCTGGACCACGGCAGGGCTAGCGGGATGGAATGAGCAGTTCTTC. This encodes CAWTTAGLAGWNEQFF.

The chain couples TRBV10-3 to TRBJ2-7; possibly TRBD1 for D (5 bases). Trimming shortened V by 4 bases and J by 3 bases, and 7 bases separated the two germline ends. CDR3 length equals 12 residues. The germline gives CDR1 ENHRY, CDR2 SYGVKD. The DNA of the CDR3 is TGTGCCATCAGTGCCGACAGCTACGAGCAGTACTTC. Amino acid sequence: CAISADSYEQYF.

The genes are TRBV28 and TRBJ2-6; TRBD1 is a possible D gene (6 bases). Trimming took 5 bases from V and 4 from J, leaving 18 bases between them. Germline V gene lookup returns CDR1 MDHEN and CDR2 SYDVKM. CDR3 size: 17 residues. The CDR3 protein is CASSPIDRPGGANVLTF. The DNA of the CDR3 is TGTGCCAGCAGTCCGATAGACAGGCCGGGGGGGGCCAACGTCCTGACTTTC.

V and J are TRBV11-2 and TRBJ2-7; TRBD1 agrees at 10 bases. CDR1 is SGHAT, CDR2 FQNNGV, per germline. The CDR3 sequence is 15 residues long. The junction had 5 bases not matched to a gene; V was cut back by 5 bases and J by 1 base. The CDR3 nucleotides are TGTGCCAGCAGCCTTGGACAGGGGGTTTCCTACGAGCAGTACTTC. Protein: CASSLGQGVSYEQYF.

This rearrangement joins TRBV30 to TRBJ1-2, with D hard to call. Per the germline V gene, CDR1 is GTSNPN and CDR2 is SVGIG (reference sequence). V was pared by 4 bases and J by 0 bases, with 18 bases between. The CDR3 consists of 16 residues. CDR3 DNA: TGTGCCTGGAAAAGACTTTCCCGCCTAACTAACTATGGCTACACCTTC. Its protein product is CAWKRLSRLTNYGYTF.

This clone was observed once. This chain connects TRBV3-1 (or the pseudogene TRBV3-2) to TRBJ2-2, with D possibly matching TRBD1 (6 bases). The germline V gene has CDR1 LGHDT and CDR2 YNNKEL (reference sequence). V was clipped by 5 bases and J by 5 bases, with 15 bases between them. This CDR3 is 15 amino acids long. The CDR3 DNA is TGTGCCAGCAGCGACACCGGACAGTTGACCGGGGAGCTGTTTTTT. Its protein is CASSDTGQLTGELFF.

V and J are TRBV9 and TRBJ2-1; weak D call: TRBD2 (5 bases). Germline-derived CDR1 and CDR2 are SGDLS and YYNGEE. The CDR3 runs to 15 residues. Trimming shortened V by 4 bases and J by 3 bases, and 14 bases separated the two germline ends. CDR3 in DNA: TGTGCCAGCAGCTTCGAGGGCGGCAGCTACAATGAGCAGTTCTTC. Translating gives CASSFEGGSYNEQFF. The full variable domain, completed using reference TRBV9 and TRBJ2-1, is DSGVTQTPKHLITATGQRVTLRCSPRSGDLSVYWYQQSLDQGLQFLIQYYNGEERAKGNILERFSAQQFPDLHSELNLSSLELGDSALYFCASSFEGGSYNEQFFGPGTRLTVL.

CDR3 residues: CASSFTGETEAFF. The CDR3 DNA reads as TGTGCCAGCAGCTTTACAGGGGAGACTGAAGCTTTCTTT. The rearrangement links TRBV5-5 to TRBJ1-1, with TRBD1 identical over 7 bases. The V gene end was trimmed by 2 bases and the J gene end by 5 bases; junction bases not matched to a gene: 3. Germline V gene sequence: CDR1 SGHKS, CDR2 YYEKEE (reference sequence). The CDR3 runs to 13 residues.